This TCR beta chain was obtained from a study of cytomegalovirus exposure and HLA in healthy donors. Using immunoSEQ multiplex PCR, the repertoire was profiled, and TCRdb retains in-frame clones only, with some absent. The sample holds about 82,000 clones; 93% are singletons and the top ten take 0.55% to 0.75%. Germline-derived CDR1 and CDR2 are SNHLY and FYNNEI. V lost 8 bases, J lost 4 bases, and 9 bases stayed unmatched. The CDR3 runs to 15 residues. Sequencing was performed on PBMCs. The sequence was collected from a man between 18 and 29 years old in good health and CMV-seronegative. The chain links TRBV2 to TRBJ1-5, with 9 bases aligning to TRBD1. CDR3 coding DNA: TGTGCCAGCGCCCGGGACAGGGAGGCTAATCAGCCCCAGCATTTT. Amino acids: CASARDREANQPQHF.